The text below deals with one TCR beta chain. Its antigen is not identified. Germline V CDR1 and CDR2: MNHEY, SMNVEV (reference sequence). The CDR3 contains 14 residues. V gave up 5 bases and J gave up 4 bases; unmatched junction bases: 5. This entry comes from a study of cytomegalovirus exposure and HLA in healthy donors. Study outcomes and limitations: Donors belonging to an Asian-associated ancestry cluster reportedly showed fewer N-insertions in productive TCRs than the approximately 700-donor mean, according to what a later analysis found. Segments of the TCR beta V type were, in most cases, productive about 87% or about 30% of the time in an earlier analysis.

The PCR contained 60 Vbeta and 13 Jbeta primers. Assay: immunoSEQ multiplex PCR; the TCRdb copy retains only in-frame clones and omits some. This sample carries roughly 150,000 clones, roughly 80% of them seen once, and the ten largest clones take 2.4%. When sampled, the donors appeared nominally healthy, though they likely had unrecorded immune exposures. The source is a male donor in good health and CMV-seronegative. The chain has TRBV27 and TRBJ2-1, with 7 nucleotides matching TRBD1. The sample was PBMCs. The CDR3 DNA reads TGTGCCAGCAGTCCGGGACAGACATACAATGAGCAGTTCTTC. Amino acids: CASSPGQTYNEQFF.